The 10 T cell receptor beta chains presented below share a single source sample, sequenced in a study of shared clonotypes between healthy human individuals (dated by TCRdb to 2019 to 2021). Library preparation employed the immunoSEQ multiplex PCR assay. Held by TCRdb, this immuneACCESS table contains in-frame sequences only and omits some clones. Under half of the omission traces to an unresolved V gene where checked; the cause of the rest is unknown. Here the sample has hundreds of thousands of clones; 97% occur a single time. Roughly 0.05% of the sample goes to the ten largest clones. The sample taken for sequencing was naive CD4+ T cells sorted from blood. The label giving this sample's cell subset or site can be read as: CD45RA+ positively selected. The source is a young woman in good health.

The chain recombines TRBV6-5 with TRBJ2-3, with D uncertain. Trimming left V 4 bases short and J 6 bases short, with 11 bases between. This CDR3 is built from 13 residues. Germline assignment: CDR1 MNHEY and CDR2 SVGAGI. The DNA of the CDR3 is TGTGCCAGCAGTTTTGTACCCCGGGATACGCAGTATTTT. Protein sequence: CASSFVPRDTQYF.

The rearrangement joins TRBV2 to TRBJ2-5, with D possibly matching TRBD2 (5 bases). CDR3 size: 12 residues. Germline loops: CDR1 SNHLY, CDR2 FYNNEI. V gave up 2 bases and J gave up 5 bases, with 6 bases separating them. The CDR3, as DNA: TGTGCCAGCAGTGAAAGGAGGGAGACCCAGTACTTC. This encodes CASSERRETQYF.

This clone was counted a single time. The chain uses TRBV5-4 and TRBJ2-5, with unresolved D. This CDR3 has 14 residues. Per germline, CDR1 SGHNT and CDR2 YYREEE (reference sequence). Trimming took off 0 bases at V and 6 bases at J, with 12 bases between the two ends. CDR3 in amino acids: CASSLVEGAQTQYF. CDR3 sequence (DNA): TGTGCCAGCAGCTTGGTTGAAGGAGCACAGACCCAGTACTTC.

A note on this clone: In the same sample, other DNA sequences code for this CDR3. V and J are TRBV5-1 and TRBJ2-5, with 7 nucleotides matching TRBD1. V lost 3 bases to trimming and J lost 2 bases; unmatched junction nucleotides: 4. CDR3 length: 14 residues. CDR1 and CDR2 (germline): SGHRS, YFSETQ. The CDR3 loop reads CASSSGQAQETQYF. Written as DNA, the CDR3 is TGCGCCAGCAGCTCTGGACAGGCGCAAGAGACCCAGTACTTC.

A note on this clone: The junction departs from germline at one end; a sequencing error may be responsible. The V call is TRBV5-1, the J call TRBJ2-7; the D is unclear. This CDR3 region has 11 residues. Germline V gene lookup returns CDR1 SGHRS and CDR2 YFSETQ. In DNA, the CDR3 is TGTGCCAGCAGCTTCAGTGGGGAGCAGTACTTC. It translates to CASSFSGEQYF.

This chain joins TRBV7-2 and TRBJ2-1; no firm D call. This CDR3 has 13 amino acids. Deletions cut 6 bases from V and 4 bases from J, with 10 bases between. Germline V gene sequence: CDR1 SGHTA, CDR2 FQGNSA. In DNA, the CDR3 is TGTGCCAGCAGGGTACTGAAGTACAATGAGCAGTTCTTC. As protein: CASRVLKYNEQFF.

The chain recombines TRBV27 with TRBJ2-1; TRBD2 matches at 13 bases. The junction had 7 bases not matched to a gene; V was cut back by 6 bases and J by 5 bases. Per germline, CDR1 MNHEY and CDR2 SMNVEV (reference sequence). The CDR3 spans 16 residues. CDR3 DNA: TGTGCCAGCAGAGGACTAGCGGGAGTTATAGACAATGAGCAGTTCTTC. Protein product: CASRGLAGVIDNEQFF.

J is TRBJ2-7 and V is TRBV6-6; 10 bases match TRBD1. This CDR3 has 15 residues. Germline trimming cut 4 bases from V and 4 bases from J; bases unmatched to any gene: 7. CDR1 MNHNY and CDR2 SVGAGI come from the germline V gene (reference sequence). CDR3 DNA: TGTGCCAGCAGTTCCATGGGACAGGGGTCGTACGAGCAGTACTTC. This sequence encodes CASSSMGQGSYEQYF.

The chain couples TRBV19 to TRBJ2-3, with D possibly matching TRBD1 (6 bases). In germline, CDR1 is LNHDA, CDR2 SQIVND (reference sequence). This CDR3 contains 16 residues. V was shortened by 5 bases and J by 6 bases, with 21 bases between the two germline ends. As DNA, the CDR3 is TGTGCCAGTAGTGCATTCGGTTACAGGGTCGTGGATACGCAGTATTTT. Protein: CASSAFGYRVVDTQYF.

The CDR3 nucleotides are TGTGCCAGCAGTGAAGGCGGACCCTACGAGCAGTACTTC. Amino acid sequence: CASSEGGPYEQYF. The V call is TRBV25-1, the J call TRBJ2-7, with D unclear. CDR3 size: 13 residues. Germline V lookup: CDR1 MGHDK, CDR2 SYGVNS. V lost 2 bases to trimming and J lost 2 bases, with 7 bases between them.